This T cell receptor (beta chain) was observed in a study of identical twins. The germline gives CDR1 DFQATT, CDR2 SNEGSKA (reference sequence). The CDR3 extends over 16 amino acids. A universal primer site was added by template switching, and unique molecular identifiers were carried by the cDNA. TCRdb analysed the 5' RACE reads with MiXCR anew, one entry per CDR3 protein. The sample includes 1,800,000 or so distinct CDR3 sequences, around a third of them seen just once. All donors comprised healthy Caucasians. This TCR was recovered from a newborn girl in good health. The chain combines TRBV20-1 with TRBJ2-5; 12 bases agree with TRBD2. TRBJ2-7 matches the DNA end more closely, so the J call is doubtful. Specimen: cord blood. CDR3 sequence: CSARDSTSGRKDEQYF. CDR3 DNA: TGCAGTGCTAGAGACTCAACTAGCGGGAGGAAAGACGAGCAGTACTTC.